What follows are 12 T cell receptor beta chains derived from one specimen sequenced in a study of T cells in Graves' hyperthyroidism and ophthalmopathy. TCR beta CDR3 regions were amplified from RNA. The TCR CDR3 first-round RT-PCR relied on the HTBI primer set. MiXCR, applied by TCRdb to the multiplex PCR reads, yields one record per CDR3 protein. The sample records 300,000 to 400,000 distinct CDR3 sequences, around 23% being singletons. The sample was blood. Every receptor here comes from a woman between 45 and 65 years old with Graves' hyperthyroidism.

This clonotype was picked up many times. This CDR3 reads CSASKGGITDTQYF. In DNA, the CDR3 is TGCAGTGCTAGCAAAGGCGGGATCACAGATACGCAGTATTTT. This chain uses TRBV20-1 with TRBJ2-3, with a weak D call TRBD2 (6 bases). V dropped 3 bases and J dropped 2 bases, with 12 bases sitting between them. Germline V gives CDR1 DFQATT, CDR2 SNEGSKA (reference sequence). This CDR3 region has 14 residues.

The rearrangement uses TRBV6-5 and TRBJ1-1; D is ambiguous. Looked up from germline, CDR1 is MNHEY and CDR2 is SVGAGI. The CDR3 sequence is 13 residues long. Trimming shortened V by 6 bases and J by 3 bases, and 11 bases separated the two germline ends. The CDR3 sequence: CASRHASDTEAFF. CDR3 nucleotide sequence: TGTGCCAGCAGACACGCGAGTGACACTGAAGCTTTCTTT.

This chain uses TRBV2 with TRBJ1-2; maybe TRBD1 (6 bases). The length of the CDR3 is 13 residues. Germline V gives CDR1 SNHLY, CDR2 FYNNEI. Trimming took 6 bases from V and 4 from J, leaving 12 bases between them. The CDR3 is CASSLRDIYGYTF. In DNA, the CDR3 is TGTGCCAGCAGCCTCCGGGACATCTATGGCTACACCTTC.

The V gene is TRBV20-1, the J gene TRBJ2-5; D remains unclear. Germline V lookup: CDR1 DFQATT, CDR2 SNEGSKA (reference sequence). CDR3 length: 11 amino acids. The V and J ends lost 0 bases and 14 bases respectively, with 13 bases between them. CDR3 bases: TGCAGTGCTAGAGACAGCAATTTTATCTACTTC. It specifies CSARDSNFIYF.

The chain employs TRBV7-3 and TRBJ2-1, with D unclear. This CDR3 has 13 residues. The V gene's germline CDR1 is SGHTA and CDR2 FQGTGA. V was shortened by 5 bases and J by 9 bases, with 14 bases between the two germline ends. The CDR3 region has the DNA TGTGCCAGCAGCCCTTCTTATTTGGGTGAGCAGTTCTTC. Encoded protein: CASSPSYLGEQFF.

The DNA for the CDR3 is TGTGCCAGCAGCGCGACCTACGAGCAGTTCTTC. Translating it yields CASSATYEQFF. The V and J genes are TRBV7-9 and TRBJ2-1; no clear D. Per germline, CDR1 SEHNR and CDR2 FQNEAQ (reference sequence). The ends were cut back, 5 bases at V and 10 bases at J, with 9 bases in the middle. The CDR3 runs 11 residues.

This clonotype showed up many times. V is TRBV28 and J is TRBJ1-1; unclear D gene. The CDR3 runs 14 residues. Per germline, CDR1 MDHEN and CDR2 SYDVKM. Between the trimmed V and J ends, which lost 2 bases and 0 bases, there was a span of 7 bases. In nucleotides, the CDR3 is TGTGCCAGCAGTTTAGGGTATATGAACACTGAAGCTTTCTTT. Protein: CASSLGYMNTEAFF.

CDR3 residues: CASSPMGVYEQYF. The CDR3 DNA follows: TGTGCCAGCAGCCCCATGGGCGTCTACGAGCAGTACTTC. The chain combines TRBV7-9 with TRBJ2-7; the D is unclear. Germline loops: CDR1 SEHNR, CDR2 FQNEAQ (reference sequence). This CDR3 region has 13 residues. With 5 bases removed from V and 3 bases from J, the gap between germline ends came to 11 bases.

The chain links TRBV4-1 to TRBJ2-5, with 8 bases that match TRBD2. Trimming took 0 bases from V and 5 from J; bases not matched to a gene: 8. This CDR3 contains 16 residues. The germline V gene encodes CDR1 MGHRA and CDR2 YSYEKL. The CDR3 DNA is TGCGCCAGCAGCCAAGATGGGGGACTAGGCGTTGAGACCCAGTACTTC. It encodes CASSQDGGLGVETQYF.

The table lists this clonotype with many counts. The CDR3 here is CASRGGDTRTKAFF. The DNA for the CDR3 is TGTGCCAGCAGGGGGGGGGACACCCGAACGAAAGCTTTCTTT. The chain combines TRBV2 with TRBJ1-1; maybe TRBD1 (6 bases). Trimming removed 6 bases at V and 9 bases at J, with 20 bases between. Germline values: CDR1 SNHLY, CDR2 FYNNEI. CDR3 length: 14 amino acids.

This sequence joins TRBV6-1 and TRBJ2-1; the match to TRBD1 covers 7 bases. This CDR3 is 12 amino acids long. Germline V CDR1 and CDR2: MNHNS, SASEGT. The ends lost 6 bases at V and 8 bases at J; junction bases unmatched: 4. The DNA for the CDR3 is TGTGCCAGCAGGTCTACAGGGGATGAGCAGTTCTTC. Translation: CASRSTGDEQFF.

CDR3 coding DNA: TGTGCCAGCAGCAGGGGGACAGGATATTACGAGCAGTACTTC. Translating it yields CASSRGTGYYEQYF. The rearrangement joins TRBV7-8 to TRBJ2-7; 8 nucleotides agree with TRBD1. Unmatched junction bases numbered 7, after V lost 5 bases and J lost 4 bases. The CDR3 length is 14 residues. Per germline, CDR1 SGHVS and CDR2 FQNEAQ. The full variable domain, in which reference TRBV7-8 and TRBJ2-7 provide the parts outside the CDR3, is GAGVSQSPRYKVAKRGQDVALRCDPISGHVSLFWYQQALGQGPEFLTYFQNEAQLDKSGLPSDRFFAERPEGSVSTLKIQRTQQEDSAVYLCASSRGTGYYEQYFGPGTRLTVT.